Below are 27 T cell receptor beta chains sequenced from a single sample in a study of cytomegalovirus exposure and HLA in healthy donors. Produced via immunoSEQ multiplex PCR; TCRdb's table is partial and in-frame only. This table holds some 250,000 clones, 90% found once. The sample consisted of PBMCs. The receptors shown here come from a woman in her late teens or twenties in good health and CMV-seronegative.

The chain links TRBV5-8 to TRBJ2-7; D uncertain. This CDR3 spans 15 amino acids. Germline CDR1 reads SGHTS; CDR2 reads YDEGEE. With 4 bases removed from V and 2 bases from J, the gap between germline ends came to 16 bases. CDR3 coding DNA: TGTGCCAGCAGCCCCGTCAGGATTCCCACCTACGAGCAGTACTTC. It yields the protein CASSPVRIPTYEQYF.

This chain connects TRBV7-9 to TRBJ1-2, with unresolved D. Germline loops: CDR1 SEHNR, CDR2 FQNEAQ (reference sequence). The CDR3 extends over 15 amino acids. Trimming removed 3 bases at V and 0 bases at J, with 11 bases between. The CDR3 loop is CASSFPQATNYGYTF. CDR3 coding DNA: TGTGCCAGCAGCTTCCCCCAGGCCACTAACTATGGCTACACCTTC.

This chain connects TRBV11-2 to TRBJ2-3, with 8 bases identical to TRBD2. Looked up from germline, CDR1 is SGHAT and CDR2 is FQNNGV. After removal of 5 bases from V and 3 bases from J, the junction contained 7 bases not matched to a gene. The CDR3 loop spans 15 amino acids. CDR3 sequence reads: CASSPREGITDTQYF. CDR3 coding DNA: TGTGCCAGCAGCCCCCGGGAGGGGATTACAGATACGCAGTATTTT.

This rearrangement joins TRBV10-3 to TRBJ1-2; 7 positions match TRBD1. The CDR3 runs 14 residues. V dropped 5 bases and J dropped 6; count of bases not matched to a gene: 9. Per germline, CDR1 ENHRY and CDR2 SYGVKD. The chain's CDR3 is CAISYTGQQNGYTF. As DNA, the CDR3 is TGTGCCATCAGTTATACGGGACAGCAGAATGGCTACACCTTC.

The V and J genes are TRBV9 and TRBJ2-5, with 7 bases identical to TRBD1. CDR1 is SGDLS, CDR2 YYNGEE, per germline. The CDR3 extends over 15 amino acids. V lost 4 bases, J lost 3 bases, and 9 bases stayed unmatched. This chain's CDR3 is CASSSQGGAEETQYF. In DNA, the CDR3 is TGTGCCAGCAGCTCCCAAGGGGGCGCGGAAGAGACCCAGTACTTC.

The chain employs TRBV9 and TRBJ2-7, with 7 bases identical to TRBD2. This CDR3 is built from 16 residues. Germline V gives CDR1 SGDLS, CDR2 YYNGEE. With V trimmed by 0 bases and J by 2 bases, 8 bases remained unmatched. The CDR3 nucleotides read TGTGCCAGCAGCGTAGGGCCGGGCGGGGGACCCTACGAGCAGTACTTC. Its protein product is CASSVGPGGGPYEQYF.

The chain recombines TRBV27 with TRBJ2-7; 7 bases map to TRBD2. J lost 0 bases, V lost 3 bases, and 2 bases had no gene match. The CDR3 is 14 amino acids. Per germline, CDR1 MNHEY and CDR2 SMNVEV (reference sequence). The CDR3 nucleotides are TGTGCCAGCAGTTTTGTAGCGGGCTCCTACGAGCAGTACTTC. It specifies CASSFVAGSYEQYF.

The chain joins TRBV19 to TRBJ2-1, with D perhaps TRBD2 (6 bases). CDR1 and CDR2 from the germline V gene are LNHDA and SQIVND (reference sequence). The CDR3 is made up of 14 amino acids. Trimming removed 1 base at V and 8 bases at J, with 12 bases between. The CDR3 is CASSIGLGGDEQFF. The DNA of the CDR3 is TGTGCCAGTAGTATAGGATTAGGAGGGGATGAGCAGTTCTTC.

The chain is built from TRBV5-1 and TRBJ2-3, with a possible D match to TRBD2 (5 bases). Germline V lookup: CDR1 SGHRS, CDR2 YFSETQ. CDR3 length equals 14 residues. V dropped 2 bases and J dropped 4 bases, with 11 bases sitting between them. CDR3: CASSLGSRADTQYF. The CDR3 bases are TGCGCCAGCAGCTTAGGGTCGAGGGCAGATACGCAGTATTTT.

The chain couples TRBV6-1 to TRBJ1-1; a possible D gene is TRBD1 (5 bases). Germline loops: CDR1 MNHNS, CDR2 SASEGT. This CDR3 has 20 amino acids. V lost 0 bases, J lost 6 bases, and 29 bases lay in between. The CDR3 DNA reads TGTGCCAGCAGTGAAGCGTATCGGGTTGGGAGGGCAGGGAAAGGTGCTGAAGCTTTCTTT. Encoded protein: CASSEAYRVGRAGKGAEAFF.

This clone showed up just a few times. The chain has TRBV7-9 and TRBJ1-6; 8 bases are a match to TRBD1. Trimming at V came to 10 bases and at J to 7 bases, leaving 12 bases not matched to a gene. The CDR3 is 15 residues long. Germline assignment: CDR1 SEHNR and CDR2 FQNEAQ (reference sequence). The CDR3 protein is CATNSGTGLNSPLHF. The CDR3 region has the DNA TGTGCCACCAACTCCGGGACAGGTCTGAATTCACCCCTCCACTTT.

The chain combines TRBV7-9 with TRBJ2-2; 7 bases are shared with TRBD2. This CDR3 is 15 amino acids long. Looked up from germline, CDR1 is SEHNR and CDR2 is FQNEAQ (reference sequence). Trimming took 2 bases from V and 7 from J; bases not matched to a gene: 7. The CDR3 nucleotides read TGTGCCAGCAGCTTAAACCGGGGGGTCAACGGGGAGCTGTTTTTT. Protein sequence: CASSLNRGVNGELFF.

This chain joins TRBV4-1 and TRBJ2-7; 8 positions match TRBD2. Germline CDR1 is MGHRA and CDR2 is YSYEKL. The CDR3 is 15 residues long. Germline trimming cut 0 bases from V and 4 bases from J; bases unmatched to any gene: 5. Written as DNA, the CDR3 is TGCGCCAGCAGCCAAGAAAATCGCGGGGGGTACGAGCAGTACGTC. Residues: CASSQENRGGYEQYV.

The genes are TRBV27 and TRBJ2-3; D is perhaps TRBD1 (5 bases). Trimming shortened V by 6 bases and J by 0 bases, and 10 bases separated the two germline ends. This CDR3 comprises 14 residues. CDR1 and CDR2 (germline): MNHEY, SMNVEV (reference sequence). CDR3 sequence: CASRDKTSTDTQYF. The CDR3 region has the DNA TGTGCCAGCAGGGACAAGACTAGCACAGATACGCAGTATTTT.

A single count supports this clone. The chain has TRBV5-4 and TRBJ2-7; possible D gene TRBD2, 6 bases. Germline CDR1 is SGHNT and CDR2 is YYREEE (reference sequence). This CDR3 spans 15 amino acids. Deletions cut 4 bases from V and 3 bases from J, with 17 bases between. The CDR3 bases are TGTGCCAGCAGCCGGAGACTAGTATGGGGCTACGAGCAGTACTTC. Its translation is CASSRRLVWGYEQYF.

The chain recombines TRBV6-1 with TRBJ2-5, with 7 nucleotides matching TRBD1. Per germline, CDR1 MNHNS and CDR2 SASEGT. CDR3 length: 14 residues. Germline trimming cut 7 bases from V and 1 base from J; bases unmatched to any gene: 6. The CDR3 loop is CASNRQGSQETQYF. Here the CDR3 DNA reads TGTGCCAGCAATAGACAGGGCTCCCAAGAGACCCAGTACTTC.

In the case of this clone: At the DNA level, this CDR3 is encoded by other sequences in the same sample as well. The V call is TRBV28, the J call TRBJ1-5; D possibly corresponds to TRBD1 (6 bases). Trimming took off 3 bases at V and 7 bases at J, with 13 bases between the two ends. Germline V gives CDR1 MDHEN, CDR2 SYDVKM. The CDR3 is 14 amino acids. The CDR3: CASSLGGAGQPQHF. CDR3 coding DNA: TGTGCCAGCAGTTTGGGGGGGGCTGGCCAGCCCCAGCATTTT.

J is TRBJ1-1 and V is TRBV5-1; D not resolved. Germline CDR1 is SGHRS and CDR2 is YFSETQ. V lost 0 bases, J lost 6 bases, and 9 bases lay in between. The CDR3 is 13 amino acids. CDR3 amino acids: CASSLGGGPEAFF. CDR3 sequence (DNA): TGCGCCAGCAGCTTGGGAGGAGGGCCTGAAGCTTTCTTT.

This clone was detected only a few times. The DNA for the CDR3 is TGCGCCAGCAGTGATGGGCAGGTGGACTCCTACGAGCAGTACTTC. Encoded protein: CASSDGQVDSYEQYF. The rearrangement joins TRBV10-1 to TRBJ2-7, with D unclear. V gave up 3 bases and J gave up 0 bases, with 12 bases separating them. CDR1 and CDR2 from the germline V gene are WNHNN and SYGVQD (reference sequence). This CDR3 comprises 15 residues.

The rearrangement links TRBV28 to TRBJ1-4; TRBD1 agrees at 7 bases. CDR3 length: 16 residues. J gave up 4 bases and V 3 bases, and 8 bases lay outside the gene matches. Per germline, CDR1 MDHEN and CDR2 SYDVKM. The CDR3 DNA sequence: TGTGCCAGCAGTTTGGCGTCGGACAGGTTTAATGAAAAACTGTTTTTT. As protein: CASSLASDRFNEKLFF. Combining the CDR3 with reference TRBV28 and TRBJ1-4 gives the whole variable domain DVKVTQSSRYLVKRTGEKVFLECVQDMDHENMFWYRQDPGLGLRLIYFSYDVKMKEKGDIPEGYSVSREKKERFSLILESASTNQTSMYLCASSLASDRFNEKLFFGSGTQLSVL.

The V gene is TRBV7-2, the J gene TRBJ2-4; 7 bases map to TRBD1. Germline V CDR1 and CDR2: SGHTA, FQGNSA. The CDR3 runs 14 residues. The V segment lost 5 bases and the J segment 0 bases; nucleotides outside the gene matches: 1. CDR3 nucleotide sequence: TGTGCCAGCAGCACAGGGGTAGCCAAAAACATTCAGTACTTC. It yields the protein CASSTGVAKNIQYF. The whole variable domain, remainder taken from reference TRBV7-2 and TRBJ2-4, is GAGVSQSPSNKVTEKGKDVELRCDPISGHTALYWYRQSLGQGLEFLIYFQGNSAPDKSGLPSDRFSAERTGGSVSTLTIQRTQQEDSAVYLCASSTGVAKNIQYFGAGTRLSVL.

V usage is TRBV7-9 and J usage is TRBJ2-1; a weak D match, TRBD2 (5 bases). Trimming left V 5 bases short and J 4 bases short, with 15 bases between. This CDR3 contains 15 residues. Germline V lookup: CDR1 SEHNR, CDR2 FQNEAQ (reference sequence). The DNA for the CDR3 is TGTGCCAGCAGCCCTCTACGGGGAGCTTACAATGAGCAGTTCTTC. Protein: CASSPLRGAYNEQFF.

This sequence joins TRBV5-1 and TRBJ2-3, with a tentative D call TRBD2 (5 bases). In germline, CDR1 is SGHRS, CDR2 YFSETQ. The germline V and J ends were trimmed by 4 bases and 4 bases, with 10 bases remaining between them. CDR3 length equals 13 residues. CDR3 DNA sequence: TGCGCCAGCAGCCCGGAGGTATCAGATACGCAGTATTTT. Translated: CASSPEVSDTQYF.

J is TRBJ1-4 and V is TRBV5-1; 7 bases align to TRBD1. The V gene's germline CDR1 is SGHRS and CDR2 YFSETQ. The CDR3 runs to 15 residues. Unmatched junction bases numbered 5, after V lost 3 bases and J lost 3 bases. CDR3: CASSSTGAANEKLFF. The DNA for the CDR3 is TGCGCCAGCAGCTCAACAGGGGCAGCTAATGAAAAACTGTTTTTT.

The chain has TRBV4-1 and TRBJ2-7, with TRBD2 identical over 9 bases. There are 17 residues in the CDR3. Per the germline V gene, CDR1 is MGHRA and CDR2 is YSYEKL. Unmatched junction bases numbered 13, after V lost 4 bases and J lost 3 bases. Here the CDR3 reads CASSPVWGRGGNYEQYF. The CDR3 DNA follows: TGCGCCAGCAGCCCCGTTTGGGGGCGGGGGGGTAACTACGAGCAGTACTTC.

This rearrangement joins TRBV7-2 to TRBJ2-7, with D tentatively TRBD1 (5 bases). In germline, CDR1 is SGHTA, CDR2 FQGNSA. Trimming left V 0 bases short and J 4 bases short, with 7 bases between. The CDR3 has 13 residues. CDR3 in amino acids: CASSLAQGYEQYV. DNA for the CDR3: TGTGCCAGCAGCTTAGCCCAGGGTTACGAGCAGTACGTC.

The V and J genes are TRBV10-3 and TRBJ1-1; TRBD1 matches 10 bases. The CDR3 has 15 amino acids. CDR1 and CDR2 (germline): ENHRY, SYGVKD. V lost 4 bases, J lost 1 base, and 3 bases stayed unmatched. In DNA form, the CDR3 reads TGTGCCATCAGTGCAGACAGGGGGCCGAACACTGAAGCTTTCTTT. It is translated as CAISADRGPNTEAFF.